The rows below give T cell receptor beta chains drawn from one sample of a study of blood T cell repertoires in COVID-19. Data came from immunoSEQ multiplex PCR; TCRdb stores just in-frame clones and leaves some out. The sample has about 320,000 clones, 89% seen once. Sequencing input: PBMCs or T cells enriched from blood (not recorded which). The source of these receptors is a man in his sixties who had recovered from COVID-19. The CDR3 runs from the conserved cysteine through the conserved F or W. D genes are given only for firm matches. Rows give clone size only sometimes, using once, few, many, or a class for an expanded clone.

TGTGCCAGCAGTCCTCAGGATCACAGGAGATACACAGATACGCAGTATTTT,CASSPQDHRRYTDTQYF,17,.,TRBJ2-3,TRBV28,.
TGCGCCAGCAGCCCCCGACTTGTAGCGGGAGGGGGAAATGAGCAGTTCTTC,CASSPRLVAGGGNEQFF,17,TRBD2,TRBJ2-1,TRBV5-1,.
TGTGCCAGTAGTATATCCCTAGCGGGAGCATCAGGGTACGAGCAGTACTTC,CASSISLAGASGYEQYF,17,TRBD2,TRBJ2-7,TRBV19,.
TGTGCCACCAGTGACCCTTCAGCGGGGACCACAGATACGCAGTATTTT,CATSDPSAGTTDTQYF,16,TRBD2,TRBJ2-3,TRBV24-1,.
TGTGCCAGCAGTCTCATGGCCGAGACCCAGTACTTC,CASSLMAETQYF,12,.,TRBJ2-5,TRBV6-5,.
TGTGCCAGCAGTGAGCCTGGGACAGGAATGCGGGAGCAGTACTTC,CASSEPGTGMREQYF,15,TRBD1,TRBJ2-7,TRBV6-1,.
TGTGCCAGCAGTGCCCCCCCGGAGTCCTCCTCCTACGAGCAGTACTTC,CASSAPPESSSYEQYF,16,.,TRBJ2-7,TRBV6-4,.
TGTGCCAGCAGTTACTCGCCAGTGGCCTACGAGCAGTACTTC,CASSYSPVAYEQYF,14,.,TRBJ2-7,TRBV6-2/TRBV6-3,once
TGTGCCACCAGTGATGGGGGGGGCGGCGGCAATCAGCCCCAGCATTTT,CATSDGGGGGNQPQHF,16,.,TRBJ1-5,TRBV24-1,once
TGTGCCAGTAGCTCGACAGACCAAGAGACCCAGTACTTC,CASSSTDQETQYF,13,.,TRBJ2-5,TRBV19,.
TGTGCCAGCAGCCACAGGAAGACAAGCGGGATGAGGAATGAGCAGTTCTTC,CASSHRKTSGMRNEQFF,17,TRBD2,TRBJ2-1,TRBV14,.
TGCAGTGCTAGTAGGGAGCCACGGGGGAACGAGCAGTACTTC,CSASREPRGNEQYF,14,.,TRBJ2-7,TRBV20-1,.
TGTGCCAGCAGCTTAGGGCACAGGGACAATCAGCCCCAGCATTTT,CASSLGHRDNQPQHF,15,.,TRBJ1-5,TRBV11-2,.
TGTGCCAGCAGCCTAGCGGGACGGAACAATGAGCAGTTCTTC,CASSLAGRNNEQFF,14,TRBD2,TRBJ2-1,TRBV14,.
TGTGCCAGCTCACCGCGCCCAGACAGATCTGGAAACACCATATATTTT,CASSPRPDRSGNTIYF,16,.,TRBJ1-3,TRBV18,.
TGTGCCAGCAGTGAAGAGGAGGGTTCATCCATATATTTT,CASSEEEGSSIYF,13,.,TRBJ1-3,TRBV2,.
TGTGCCAGCAGTGTGCTTAGGGGCCATGGGACCCAGTACTTC,CASSVLRGHGTQYF,14,.,TRBJ2-5,TRBV28,.
TGTGCCAGCAGCCCCGGGTCCCCTTTTTGGCAGTTCTTC,CASSPGSPFWQFF,13,.,TRBJ2-1,TRBV19,.
TGCGCCAGCAGCGTACAGGGGCTCGCTAATGAAAAACTGTTTTTT,CASSVQGLANEKLFF,15,TRBD1,TRBJ1-4,TRBV5-1,.
TGCGCCAGCACTAAGACAGGGGGCGCCGGGGAGCTGTTTTTT,CASTKTGGAGELFF,14,TRBD1,TRBJ2-2,TRBV4-1,.
TGCGCCAGCAGCACATTAGCGGGAGCGGCCGGGGAGCTGTTTTTT,CASSTLAGAAGELFF,15,TRBD2,TRBJ2-2,TRBV5-1,.
TGCGCCAGCAGTGGTTACGGGGGATCCGGGGAGCTGTTTTTT,CASSGYGGSGELFF,14,.,TRBJ2-2,TRBV10-1,.
TGTGCCAGTACGGGGACAGTGGGAAAAAACATTCAGTACTTC,CASTGTVGKNIQYF,14,TRBD1,TRBJ2-4,TRBV11-2,.
TGCAGCGTCTGCAGGGGGGACAATGAGCAGTTCTTC,CSVCRGDNEQFF,12,.,TRBJ2-1,TRBV29-1,.
TGTGCCATCAGTAAGACAGAGCGAGACACTGAAGCTTTCTTT,CAISKTERDTEAFF,14,.,TRBJ1-1,TRBV10-3,.
TGTGCCACACAGCGGGCGGCCGGGGAGCTGTTTTTT,CATQRAAGELFF,12,.,TRBJ2-2,TRBV19,few
TGTGCCAGCAGCTTAGGGGACAGGCAATATAGCAATCAGCCCCAGCATTTT,CASSLGDRQYSNQPQHF,17,TRBD1,TRBJ1-5,TRBV7-9,few
TGCGCCAGCAGAGGACAGCGGAACACTGAAGCTTTCTTT,CASRGQRNTEAFF,13,.,TRBJ1-1,TRBV10-2,.
TGTGCCAGCAGCTTAGGCTCCGGGGGGGGGAGCCCCTACAATGAGCAGTTCTTC,CASSLGSGGGSPYNEQFF,18,TRBD2,TRBJ2-1,TRBV11-2,.
TGTGCCAGCAGCTTAGGGGGACTAGCGGGAGAAGAGACCCAGTACTTC,CASSLGGLAGEETQYF,16,TRBD2,TRBJ2-5,TRBV11-2,.
TGCGCCAGCAGCGCGTCCGGGACAGGGGAAGAGACCCAGTACTTC,CASSASGTGEETQYF,15,TRBD1,TRBJ2-5,TRBV5-1,.
TGTGCCAGCAGCTTCGGTAACGGGAGGGCCTACGAGCAGTACTTC,CASSFGNGRAYEQYF,15,TRBD2,TRBJ2-7,TRBV7-9,.
TGCAGCGTTGTGGGTAGCCTGAGCTCCTACAATGAGCAGTTCTTC,CSVVGSLSSYNEQFF,15,.,TRBJ2-1,TRBV29-1,.
TGTGCCAGCAGCGAGCTAGCGGGAGGGACAGATACGCAGTATTTT,CASSELAGGTDTQYF,15,TRBD2,TRBJ2-3,TRBV7-6,few
TGTGCCAGCAGTAAATTACCTGCGGGAGGGCGCGAGCAGTACTTC,CASSKLPAGGREQYF,15,TRBD2,TRBJ2-7,TRBV28,.
TGTGCCAGCAGCTTTTCCAGCGTCAATCAGCCCCAGCATTTT,CASSFSSVNQPQHF,14,.,TRBJ1-5,TRBV7-2,.
TGTGCCAGCAGCTTAGAACTACCCCCCTACGAGCAGTACTTC,CASSLELPPYEQYF,14,.,TRBJ2-7,TRBV7-9,.
TGTGCCAGCTCACCACGATCGACAGGGTACTACAATGAGCAGTTCTTC,CASSPRSTGYYNEQFF,16,TRBD1,TRBJ2-1,TRBV18,.
TGCGCCAGCAGCCCCCGGGAGGCGAGGAACACTGAAGCTTTCTTT,CASSPREARNTEAFF,15,.,TRBJ1-1,TRBV5-1,.
TGTGCCAGCATGCTGGACAACTCCTACGAGCAGTACTTC,CASMLDNSYEQYF,13,.,TRBJ2-7,TRBV2,.
TGTGCCAGCTCACCCCGGACTAGCGGAAATACCGGGGAGCTGTTTTTT,CASSPRTSGNTGELFF,16,TRBD2,TRBJ2-2,TRBV18,few
TGCGCCAGCAGTTTTGCACGTGGGGAGGGCACTAACTATGGCTACACCTTC,CASSFARGEGTNYGYTF,17,.,TRBJ1-2,TRBV10-1,.
TGTGCCAGCAGCCCGACTAGCGGGAGAGGGAATGAGCAGTTCTTC,CASSPTSGRGNEQFF,15,TRBD2,TRBJ2-1,TRBV7-2,.